What follows is one T cell receptor (delta chain) and its context. TCRdb's listed protein matches a much larger clone and diverges from this DNA's translation at residue 8, likely through a read error; the protein shown comes from the DNA. This sample is drawn from a study of gamma-delta T cells after stem cell transplantation. TCRdb fed the RT-PCR reads into CATT to redo clone calling. The sample lists about 660 delta-chain clones, around 5% occurring once. This CDR3 is 16 amino acids long. V dropped 0 bases and J dropped 0 bases, with 13 bases sitting between them. Per germline, CDR1 GEAIGNYY and CDR2 EKD.

The chain uses TRDV2 and TRDJ1, with a possible D match to TRDD3 (5 bases). The source of this sequence is a human donor. It is not recorded whose cells these are; they may come from a transplant donor. The sequencing sample was made of gamma-delta T cells. Here the CDR3 reads CACDTAGSPYTDKLIF. DNA of the CDR3: TGTGCCTGTGACACCGCTGGGAGCCCTTACACCGATAAACTCATCTTT.